The sequence of this T cell receptor beta chain was determined in a study of high-grade serous ovarian cancer treatment subgroups. Of note for this clone: Its cognate antigen is unknown.

The CDR3 is 11 residues long. Looked up from germline, CDR1 is SQVTM and CDR2 is ANQGSEA. V shed 4 bases and J shed 4 bases, with 7 bases lying between them. The study, taken as a whole, reports: Bulk tumor TCR sequencing gave no spatial information.

The tumor samples were collected prior to definitive surgery or chemotherapy. The protocol was immunoSEQ multiplex PCR, while the TCRdb copy is restricted to in-frame clones and leaves out a portion. This sample carries about 350 clones, 74% of them seen once, and the ten largest clones take 25% to 30%. This receptor was taken from a human donor with high-grade serous ovarian cancer. The rearrangement joins TRBV29-1 to TRBJ1-1, with D perhaps TRBD1 (5 bases). Sequencing used tumor tissue. CDR3 residues: CSVGGGTEAFF. CDR3 coding DNA: TGCAGCGTTGGGGGGGGCACTGAAGCTTTCTTT.